The present entry profiles one T cell receptor (beta chain) with its context. Its target is unknown. This record belongs to a study of monozygotic twins with inflammatory bowel disease. Study-wide points: Whereas healthy co-twins had higher TCRbeta diversity (inverse Simpson), IBD patients had lower diversity. Limited statistical power may explain no repertoire similarity difference between concordant and discordant twins.

Total RNA amounting to about 4,000 ng went into each TCR library. Eight separate reactions per sample yielded the cDNA. TCRdb re-called the 5' RACE reads; every CDR3 protein appears as one record, without DNA. The specimen's table records about 380,000 distinct CDR3 sequences. This CDR3 region has 16 residues. CDR1 SGHTA and CDR2 FQGNSA come from the germline V gene. The chain links TRBV7-2 to TRBJ2-7; the D call from TCRdb, TRBD2, cannot be confirmed without DNA. The sample consisted of blood. The TCR sequence derives from a human donor with ulcerative colitis or Crohn's disease, or a healthy co-twin of an affected twin (not recorded which). CDR3 sequence reads: CASSLVLTVLPYEQYF. The full variable domain, its missing parts supplied by reference TRBV7-2 and TRBJ2-7, is GAGVSQSPSNKVTEKGKDVELRCDPISGHTALYWYRQSLGQGLEFLIYFQGNSAPDKSGLPSDRFSAERTGGSVSTLTIQRTQQEDSAVYLCASSLVLTVLPYEQYFGPGTRLTVT.